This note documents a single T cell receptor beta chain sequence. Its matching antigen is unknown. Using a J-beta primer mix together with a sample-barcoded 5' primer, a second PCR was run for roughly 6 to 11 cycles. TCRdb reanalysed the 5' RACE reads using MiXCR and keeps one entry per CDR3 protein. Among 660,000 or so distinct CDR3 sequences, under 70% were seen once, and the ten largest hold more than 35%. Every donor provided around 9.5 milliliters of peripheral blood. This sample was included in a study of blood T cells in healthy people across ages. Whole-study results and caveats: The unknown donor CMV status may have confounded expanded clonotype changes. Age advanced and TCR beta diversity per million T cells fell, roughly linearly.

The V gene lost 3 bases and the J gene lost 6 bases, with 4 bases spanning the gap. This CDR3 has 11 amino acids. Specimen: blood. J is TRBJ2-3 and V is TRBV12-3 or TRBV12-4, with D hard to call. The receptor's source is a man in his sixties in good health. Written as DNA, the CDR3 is TGTGCCAGCAGTTTTCAGGATACGCAGTATTTT. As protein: CASSFQDTQYF.